The next 15 T cell receptor beta chains were all read from a single sample in a study of cytotoxic CD8 clonotypes in ibrutinib-treated CLL (dated by TCRdb to 2020 to 2023). Library preparation employed the immunoSEQ multiplex PCR assay. As stored in TCRdb, this immuneACCESS dataset retains in-frame rearrangements with V and J assigned. A fraction of the clones does not appear; measured against another copy, unresolved V genes explain less than half of the discrepancy, and the remainder lacks a known reason. The table for this sample lists under 200,000 clones; roughly 86% of them were counted only once. The ten largest clones add up to over 2% of the sample. Read against the paper, the sample's time point label means: about a year on ibrutinib. The sequencing here drew on PBMCs, taken after 12 months of ibrutinib treatment. All receptors come from a human donor with chronic lymphocytic leukemia.

This chain links TRBV29-1 with TRBJ2-7; 8 positions agree with TRBD1. The CDR3 runs to 12 residues. Trimming took 6 bases from V and 5 from J; bases not matched to a gene: 6. Germline-derived CDR1 and CDR2 are SQVTM and ANQGSEA. The CDR3 spells CSVRTGRDEQYF. DNA for the CDR3: TGCAGCGTCCGGACAGGGAGAGACGAGCAGTACTTC.

The V gene is TRBV27, the J gene TRBJ2-7, with TRBD2 matching 7 bases. This CDR3 region has 12 residues. J gave up 3 bases and V 5 bases, and 1 base lay outside the gene matches. Germline V gene sequence: CDR1 MNHEY, CDR2 SMNVEV (reference sequence). The CDR3: CASSREGYEQYF. In DNA form, the CDR3 reads TGTGCCAGCAGTAGGGAGGGCTACGAGCAGTACTTC.

In DNA form, the CDR3 reads TGTGCCGTCCGGGTTAACAATCAGCCCCAGCATTTT. Protein product: CAVRVNNQPQHF. This chain links TRBV28 with TRBJ1-5, with D hard to call. Trimming left V 11 bases short and J 3 bases short, with 11 bases between. CDR3 length: 12 residues. Germline CDR1 and CDR2: MDHEN and SYDVKM. Together with reference TRBV28 and TRBJ1-5, the CDR3 gives the full variable domain: DVKVTQSSRYLVKRTGEKVFLECVQDMDHENMFWYRQDPGLGLRLIYFSYDVKMKEKGDIPEGYSVSREKKERFSLILESASTNQTSMYLCAVRVNNQPQHFGDGTRLSIL.

The rearrangement links TRBV11-2 to TRBJ2-1; D ambiguous. The V end was cut by 1 base, the J end by 9 bases, with 7 bases between. Germline V gene sequence: CDR1 SGHAT, CDR2 FQNNGV. The CDR3 runs to 12 residues. The CDR3 sequence: CASSLANGEQFF. In nucleotides, the CDR3 is TGTGCCAGCAGCTTAGCTAATGGTGAGCAGTTCTTC.

This clone showed up just a few times. The V gene is TRBV6-1, the J gene TRBJ2-7; 9 bases match TRBD1. The germline V gene encodes CDR1 MNHNS and CDR2 SASEGT. The CDR3 covers 13 residues. With 0 bases clipped from V and 13 bases from J, the junction kept 7 bases outside the gene matches. The CDR3 nucleotides are TGTGCCAGCAGTGAAGCACCCAGGGACAGGGTTTACTTC. This translates into CASSEAPRDRVYF.

The CDR3 sequence is CASTSQRGGVETQYF. The CDR3 DNA follows: TGTGCCAGCACCTCTCAGCGGGGGGGCGTAGAGACCCAGTACTTC. This sequence joins TRBV28 and TRBJ2-5, with 10 bases aligning to TRBD2. Germline V gene lookup returns CDR1 MDHEN and CDR2 SYDVKM. This CDR3 contains 15 residues. V shed 7 bases and J 4 bases; nucleotides not matched to a gene: 9.

The chain carries TRBV19 and TRBJ2-1, with TRBD2 identical over 16 bases. Germline values: CDR1 LNHDA, CDR2 SQIVND (reference sequence). Trimming removed 4 bases from V and 5 bases from J; junction bases left unmatched: 8. This CDR3 comprises 18 residues. The CDR3 protein is CASSKGLAGGHPNNEQFF. The DNA of the CDR3 is TGTGCCAGTAGTAAGGGACTAGCGGGAGGGCACCCGAACAATGAGCAGTTCTTC.

The genes are TRBV7-9 and TRBJ2-6; no firm D call. Deletions cut 2 bases from V and 0 bases from J, with 8 bases between. In germline, CDR1 is SEHNR, CDR2 FQNEAQ (reference sequence). CDR3 length equals 16 residues. The CDR3 DNA is TGTGCCAGCAGCTTATTCTGGTCCTCTGGGGCCAACGTCCTGACTTTC. Translation: CASSLFWSSGANVLTF.

The CDR3 sequence is CASSLEGGGSQAFF. CDR3 DNA: TGTGCCAGCAGTTTAGAGGGGGGTGGGTCTCAAGCTTTCTTT. The chain links TRBV28 to TRBJ1-1; TRBD1 is a possible D gene (6 bases). The CDR3 spans 14 residues. Germline V lookup: CDR1 MDHEN, CDR2 SYDVKM. The V gene lost 2 bases and the J gene lost 9 bases, with 16 bases spanning the gap.

This clone was seen more than once but under ten times. CDR3 nucleotides: TGTGCCAGCAGCTTAGTCCTAGCGGGGACAAATGAGCAGTTCTTC. Translating gives CASSLVLAGTNEQFF. The chain carries TRBV11-2 and TRBJ2-1, with TRBD2 matching 9 bases. Germline loops: CDR1 SGHAT, CDR2 FQNNGV. Germline trimming cut 1 base from V and 7 bases from J; bases unmatched to any gene: 5. This CDR3 has 15 residues.

V usage is TRBV6-5 and J usage is TRBJ2-1; 7 positions match TRBD2. CDR3 size: 13 residues. V lost 6 bases to trimming and J lost 6 bases; unmatched junction nucleotides: 5. The germline V gene has CDR1 MNHEY and CDR2 SVGAGI. The CDR3 DNA sequence: TGTGCCAGCAGGTCTAGCGGAAGCAATGAGCAGTTCTTC. Its protein is CASRSSGSNEQFF.

CDR3 nucleotides: TGCGCCAGCAGCTTCGGGACAGGGCTGAACACTGAAGCTTTCTTT. Translated: CASSFGTGLNTEAFF. The rearrangement uses TRBV5-1 and TRBJ1-1; 9 positions match TRBD1. Germline V CDR1 and CDR2: SGHRS, YFSETQ. The CDR3 is made up of 15 amino acids. Unmatched junction bases numbered 2, after V lost 2 bases and J lost 0 bases.

This chain connects TRBV27 to TRBJ1-3; D is ambiguous. In germline, CDR1 is MNHEY, CDR2 SMNVEV (reference sequence). The ends were cut back, 6 bases at V and 3 bases at J, with 9 bases in the middle. There are 13 residues in the CDR3. CDR3 loop: CASSAAGGNTIYF. The CDR3 DNA reads TGTGCCAGCAGCGCGGCCGGTGGAAACACCATATATTTT.

This clone occurred a few times. The chain couples TRBV28 to TRBJ1-2; D uncertain. The germline gives CDR1 MDHEN, CDR2 SYDVKM. Trimming removed 7 bases at V and 3 bases at J, with 24 bases between. The CDR3 extends over 17 amino acids. The CDR3 spells CASTPRVGRGIHYGYTF. For the CDR3, the DNA is TGTGCCAGCACCCCCCGCGTCGGACGCGGAATCCACTATGGCTACACCTTC.

The chain links TRBV21-1 to TRBJ2-7; the D call of TRBD2 is as the table states it, not checked on the DNA. TRBV21-1 is recorded as a pseudogene. The CDR3 loop spans 19 amino acids. The CDR3 sequence is CASSSPGTSGRRATYEQYF. CDR3 in DNA: TGTGCCAGCAGCTCACCCGGGACTAGCGGGAGGAGGGCCACCTACGAGCAGTACTTC.